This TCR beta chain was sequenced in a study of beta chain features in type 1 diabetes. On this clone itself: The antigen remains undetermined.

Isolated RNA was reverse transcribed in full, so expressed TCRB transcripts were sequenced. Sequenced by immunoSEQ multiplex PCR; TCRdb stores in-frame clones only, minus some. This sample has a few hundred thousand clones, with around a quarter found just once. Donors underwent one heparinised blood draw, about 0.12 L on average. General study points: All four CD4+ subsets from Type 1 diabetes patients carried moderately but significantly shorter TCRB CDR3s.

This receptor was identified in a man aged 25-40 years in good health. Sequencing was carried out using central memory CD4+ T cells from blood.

DNA of the CDR3: TGTGCCAGCAAAACCCCGGGCGATACGCAGTATTTT. Protein: CASKTPGDTQYF. The gene calls are TRBV6-5 and TRBJ2-3; D unclear. Germline lookup yields CDR1 MNHEY and CDR2 SVGAGI. CDR3 length: 12 residues. Trimming left V 7 bases short and J 6 bases short, with 11 bases between.